There are many counts of the clone carrying this T cell receptor (beta chain). The antigen is undetermined. The length of the CDR3 is 18 residues. The V gene end was trimmed by 5 bases and the J gene end by 6 bases; junction bases not matched to a gene: 16. Germline values: CDR1 SGHAT, CDR2 FQDESV (reference sequence). The sample is drawn from a study of T-cell reconstitution after alpha-beta-depleted transplantation in children. Findings and limits, study-wide: Reportedly, roughly two months post-transplant, alpha-beta T cells arose from several hundred expanded graft clones.

A TCRbeta library incorporating unique molecular identifiers was prepared. TCRdb re-called the PCR reads through MiXCR, storing one row per CDR3 protein. The repertoire holds 490,000 or so distinct CDR3 sequences, with roughly a tenth as singletons. This receptor was identified in a child under 10 years old with inherited bone marrow failure, due to receive a stem cell transplant. The material was PBMCs, obtained before TCRalphabeta/CD19-depleted stem cell transplant. The chain employs TRBV11-1 and TRBJ2-2, with 9 positions matching TRBD2. The CDR3 DNA reads TGTGCCAGCAGCCCCTCAGATCTTCGGCGGGAGGGGTCCGGGGAGCTGTTTTTT. Translation gives CASSPSDLRREGSGELFF.